This TCR beta chain is from a study of cytomegalovirus exposure and HLA in healthy donors. CDR1 is SGHRS, CDR2 YFSETQ, per germline. Between the trimmed V and J ends, which lost 2 bases and 1 base, there was a span of 13 bases. The CDR3 contains 16 residues. Regarding this clone: The antigen is unknown.

PCR primers comprised 60 Vbeta and 13 Jbeta primers. Profiling relied on immunoSEQ multiplex PCR, and the TCRdb table lists in-frame clones only, not all of them. The sample has 170,000 or so clones, roughly 73% seen once. Broader study findings: V segments that were indistinguishable, TRBV6-2 and TRBV6-3 among them, were omitted from analysis.

The TCR sequence derives from a woman between 25 and 40 years old in good health and CMV-seronegative. Sequencing input: PBMCs. This chain uses TRBV5-1 with TRBJ1-3; D gene uncertain. The CDR3 here is CASSFHSSISGNTIYF. The CDR3 coding sequence is TGCGCCAGCAGCTTCCACTCCTCGATATCTGGAAACACCATATATTTT.